This entry concerns a single T cell receptor beta chain. The antigen is undetermined. The sample belongs to a study of CD8 T cells in ankylosing spondylitis. Germline CDR1 and CDR2: SNHLY and FYNNEI. The CDR3 contains 12 residues. V was clipped by 10 bases and J by 3 bases, with 12 bases between them. Study observations and caveats: There was a TCR beta motif, made of eight highly homologous variants, that appeared characteristic of ankylosing spondylitis blood. A CD8+ phenotype characterized the disease-linked clones, which were relatively rare in peripheral blood.

With molecular barcodes, quantitative 5'-RACE was used to make the TCR beta libraries. TCRdb used MiXCR to reprocess the 5' RACE reads, holding one entry per CDR3 protein. The sample records some 840,000 distinct CDR3 sequences, approximately 12% being singletons. Sequenced material: blood, either unsorted or a sorted T cell fraction (not recorded which). The chain is built from TRBV2 and TRBJ1-2; D gene ambiguous. The clonotype originates from a male donor with ankylosing spondylitis. CDR3 residues: CATSPQDYGYTF. In nucleotides, the CDR3 is TGTGCCACCTCCCCGCAGGACTATGGCTACACCTTC.